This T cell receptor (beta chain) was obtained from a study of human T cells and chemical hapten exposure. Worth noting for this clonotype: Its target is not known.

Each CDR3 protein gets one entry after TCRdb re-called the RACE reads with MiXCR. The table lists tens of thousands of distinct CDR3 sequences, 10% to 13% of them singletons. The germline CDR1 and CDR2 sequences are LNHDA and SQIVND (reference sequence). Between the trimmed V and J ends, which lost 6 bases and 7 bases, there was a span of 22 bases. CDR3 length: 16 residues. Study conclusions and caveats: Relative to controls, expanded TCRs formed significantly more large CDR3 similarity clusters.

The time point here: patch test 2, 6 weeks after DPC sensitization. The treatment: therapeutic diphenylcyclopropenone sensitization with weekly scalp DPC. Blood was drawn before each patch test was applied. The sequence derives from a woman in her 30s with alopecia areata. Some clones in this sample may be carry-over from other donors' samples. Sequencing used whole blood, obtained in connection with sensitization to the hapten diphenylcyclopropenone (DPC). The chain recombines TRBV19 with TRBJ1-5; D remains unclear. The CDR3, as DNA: TGTGCCAGTAGCCTGGCCCCTGCAAGAGTGGGGCAGCCCCAGCATTTT. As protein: CASSLAPARVGQPQHF.